Listed below are T cell receptor beta chains from one sample, sequenced in a study of identical twins. TCRdb passed the 5' RACE reads through MiXCR, listing each CDR3 protein once. The table has 250,000 or so distinct CDR3 sequences, about 8.5% seen once. These sequences were also reported in another study, on yellow fever vaccine responses in identical twins.

The sequenced material came from CD8+ T cells sorted from blood. The receptors were sampled from a woman younger than 35 in good health. Both conserved end residues are part of each CDR3.

TRBV5-6 CASSDGTAYNQPQHF
TRBV9 CASSDQELRELNTEAFF
TRBV9 CASSVATRQGGSAGELFF
TRBV14 CASRDSEKGTEAFF
TRBV20-1 CSARGVGDYEQYF
TRBV6-1 CASSSGQPPETQYF
TRBV7-9 CASSRAQGQYNEQFF
TRBV14 CASSQVRGTYNEQFF
TRBV29-1 CSVRQGLKTQYF
TRBV29-1 CSVEDPLEQGGLDEQFF
TRBV4-3 CASSQDEGLSYEQYF
TRBV4-3 CASSQDIAGALTDTQYF
TRBV7-9 CASSIPSYEQYF
TRBV20-1 CSARVRMGDTQYF
TRBV15 CATSSDPANYEQYF
TRBV6-1 CASLGLAGDEETQYF
TRBV27 CASSLPGRGNNEQFF
TRBV27 CASSSTGEVQYF
TRBV29-1 CSVGGLAAYEQYF
TRBV29-1 CSVEVRGAVEAFF
TRBV4-3 CASSQDRAGSTYNEQFF
TRBV12-3/TRBV12-4 CASSQNPTVYPHTGELFF
TRBV11-2 CASSAPGLAGGVPNNEQFF
TRBV25-1 CASKGGVGTDTQYF
TRBV9 CASSRGKGSSYNEQFF
TRBV10-3 CAISESYSGRDTQYF